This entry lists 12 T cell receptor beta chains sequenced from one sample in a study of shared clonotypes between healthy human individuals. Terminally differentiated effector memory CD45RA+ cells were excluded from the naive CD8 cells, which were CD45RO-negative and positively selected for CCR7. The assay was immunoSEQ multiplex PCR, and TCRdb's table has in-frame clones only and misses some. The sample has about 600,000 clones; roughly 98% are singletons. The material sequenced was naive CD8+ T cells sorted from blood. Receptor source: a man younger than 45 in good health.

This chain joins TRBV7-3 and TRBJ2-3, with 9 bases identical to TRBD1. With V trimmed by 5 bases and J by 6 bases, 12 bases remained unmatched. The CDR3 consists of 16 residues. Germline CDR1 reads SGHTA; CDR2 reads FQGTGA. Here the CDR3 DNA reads TGTGCCAGCAGCCAAACCGGGACAGGGCCGGGGGATACGCAGTATTTT. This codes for CASSQTGTGPGDTQYF. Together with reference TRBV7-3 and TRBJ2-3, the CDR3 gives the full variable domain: GAGVSQTPSNKVTEKGKYVELRCDPISGHTALYWYRQSLGQGPEFLIYFQGTGAADDSGLPNDRFFAVRPEGSVSTLKIQRTERGDSAVYLCASSQTGTGPGDTQYFGPGTRLTVL.

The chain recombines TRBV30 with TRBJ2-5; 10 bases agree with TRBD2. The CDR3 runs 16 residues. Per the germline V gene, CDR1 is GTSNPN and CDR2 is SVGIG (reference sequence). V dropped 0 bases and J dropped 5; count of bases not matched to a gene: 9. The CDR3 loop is CAWSVFLAGDLETQYF. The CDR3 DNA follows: TGTGCCTGGAGTGTATTTCTAGCGGGAGATTTGGAGACCCAGTACTTC.

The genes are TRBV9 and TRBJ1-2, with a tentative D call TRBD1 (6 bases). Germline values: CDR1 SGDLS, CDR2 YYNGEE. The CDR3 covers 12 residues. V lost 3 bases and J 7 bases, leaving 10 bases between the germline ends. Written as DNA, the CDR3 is TGTGCCAGCAGCGGGACAGACGGTGGCTACACCTTC. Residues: CASSGTDGGYTF.

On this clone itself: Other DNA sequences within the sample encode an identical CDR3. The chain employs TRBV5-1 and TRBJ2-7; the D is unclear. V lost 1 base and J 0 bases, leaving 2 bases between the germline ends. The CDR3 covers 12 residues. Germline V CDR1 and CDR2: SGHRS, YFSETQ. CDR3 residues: CASSLNSYEQYF. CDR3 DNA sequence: TGCGCCAGCAGCTTGAACTCCTACGAGCAGTACTTC.

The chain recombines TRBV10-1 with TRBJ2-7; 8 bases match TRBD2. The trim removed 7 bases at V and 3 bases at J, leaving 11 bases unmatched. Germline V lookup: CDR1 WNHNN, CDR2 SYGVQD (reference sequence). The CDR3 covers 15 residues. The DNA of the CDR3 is TGCGCCAGCAAAATAGCGGGAAAAATTCACTACGAGCAGTACTTC. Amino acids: CASKIAGKIHYEQYF.

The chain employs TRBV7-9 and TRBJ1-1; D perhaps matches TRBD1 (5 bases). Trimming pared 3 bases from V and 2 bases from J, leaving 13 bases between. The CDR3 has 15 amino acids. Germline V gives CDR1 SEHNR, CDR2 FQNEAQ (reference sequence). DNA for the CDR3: TGTGCCAGCAGCTTGGGGCCCCGGGTAAACACTGAAGCTTTCTTT. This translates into CASSLGPRVNTEAFF.

The CDR3 DNA sequence: TGTGCCAGCAGCGTAGATGGGACAGGGGGCTACGAGCAGTACTTC. Translated: CASSVDGTGGYEQYF. The rearrangement links TRBV9 to TRBJ2-7; 11 bases align to TRBD1. CDR3 length: 15 amino acids. V lost 0 bases to trimming and J lost 3 bases; unmatched junction nucleotides: 2. Germline V gene data show CDR1 as SGDLS and CDR2 as YYNGEE.

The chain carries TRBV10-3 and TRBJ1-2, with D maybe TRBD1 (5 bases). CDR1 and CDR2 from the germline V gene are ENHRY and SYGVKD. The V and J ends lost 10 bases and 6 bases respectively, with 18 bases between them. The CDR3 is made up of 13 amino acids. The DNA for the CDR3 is TGTGCCACCCGACAGCTAGTAGTAAATGGCTACACCTTC. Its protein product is CATRQLVVNGYTF.

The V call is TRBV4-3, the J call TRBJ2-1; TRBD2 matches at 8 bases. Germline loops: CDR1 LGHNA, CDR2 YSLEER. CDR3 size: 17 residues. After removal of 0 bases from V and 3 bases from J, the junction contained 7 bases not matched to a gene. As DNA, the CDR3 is TGCGCCAGCAGCCAAGAGGAGCTAGCGGGCTTCTACAATGAGCAGTTCTTC. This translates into CASSQEELAGFYNEQFF.

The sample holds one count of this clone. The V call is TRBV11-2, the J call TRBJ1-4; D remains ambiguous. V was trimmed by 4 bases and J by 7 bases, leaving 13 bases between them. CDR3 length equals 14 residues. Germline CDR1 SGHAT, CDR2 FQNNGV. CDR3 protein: CASSSSKAGEKLFF. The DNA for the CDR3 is TGTGCCAGCAGCTCGTCAAAGGCGGGTGAAAAACTGTTTTTT.

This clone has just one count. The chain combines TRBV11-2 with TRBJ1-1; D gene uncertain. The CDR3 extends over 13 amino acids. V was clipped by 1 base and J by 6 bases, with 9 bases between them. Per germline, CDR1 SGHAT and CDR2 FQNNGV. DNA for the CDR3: TGTGCCAGCAGCTTAGTCAGGCCCGCTGAAGCTTTCTTT. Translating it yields CASSLVRPAEAFF. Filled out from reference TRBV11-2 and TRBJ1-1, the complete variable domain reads EAGVAQSPRYKIIEKRQSVAFWCNPISGHATLYWYQQILGQGPKLLIQFQNNGVVDDSQLPKDRFSAERLKGVDSTLKIQPAKLEDSAVYLCASSLVRPAEAFFGQGTRLTVV.

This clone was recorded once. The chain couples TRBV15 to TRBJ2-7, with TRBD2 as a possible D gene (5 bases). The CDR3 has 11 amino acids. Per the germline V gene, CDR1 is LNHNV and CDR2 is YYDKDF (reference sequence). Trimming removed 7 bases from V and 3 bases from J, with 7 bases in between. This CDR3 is CATKAGYEQYF. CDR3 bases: TGTGCCACCAAGGCGGGCTACGAGCAGTACTTC.